The entry below describes one T cell receptor (beta chain). Its cognate antigen has yet to be identified. No much larger clonotype is one base removed from it; base qualities were not supplied. Compared with germline, V lacks 6 bases and J lacks 8 bases; bases without a gene match: 12. The germline V gene sets CDR1 to MDHEN and CDR2 to SYDVKM. The CDR3 sequence holds 15 residues, the cysteine and phenylalanine included. Only CDR3 DNA is held: 45 bases, read in frame from base 1. The source of the sample is a study of T cell repertoires in cytomegalovirus infection (dated by TCRdb to between 2018 and 2021). General notes on the study: Recently identified HLA-C-restricted CMV epitopes, whose presentation resists viral immunomodulation, were targeted by peptide stimulations together with well-studied HLA-B-restricted epitopes. Because public TCR beta signatures pointed to carriage of CMV infection together with the matching HLA type, the HLA type of each donor mattered for the analysis. General study outcomes and caveats: In both this cohort and an independent cohort of several hundred donors, the cumulative frequency of public TCR beta family members distinguished carriers of CMV infection plus the relevant HLA type. The ex vivo response was dominated by HLA-C-restricted CMV-specific TCR beta clonotypes, and the single most frequent clonotype in two of eight donors was supplied by these HLA-C-restricted clonotypes.

Sequenced using an Illumina HiSeq 1500. In TCRdb, the public reads were trimmed at Q25 with fastp and aligned with MiXCR, with productive beta chains retained. Entries that share a CDR3 protein sequence are merged under the most common genes and DNA. For this sample there are about half a million distinct CDR3 sequences; around 35% appear just once. Roughly a sixth of the sample is taken by the ten largest. This specimen's treatment or condition label, per the study, means: in vitro stimulation with specific CMV peptide epitopes to enrich CMV-specific T cells. The sample in question was cultured PBMCs, obtained from culture after CMV antigen stimulation. This receptor was taken from a human donor in good health (CMV status not recorded). Some clones in this sample may be carry-over from other donors' samples. The rearranged chain carries TRBV28 and TRBJ2-1, with 8 junctional bases fitting TRBD2. The CDR3 protein is CASSPPLSGSHEQFF. In nucleotide form, the sequence is TGTGCCAGCAGCCCACCCTTGAGCGGGAGCCATGAGCAGTTCTTC.